This passage covers 28 T cell receptor beta chains from one sample sequenced in a study of blood T cell repertoires in COVID-19. Clones were read by immunoSEQ multiplex PCR, and TCRdb kept only the in-frame ones, dropping some. The repertoire holds a few hundred thousand clones, 65% to 90% seen once, with more than 6% in the top ten. Sequenced: peripheral blood. The receptors derive from a human donor in a cohort sampled during active COVID-19.

The chain recombines TRBV27 with TRBJ2-7, with 9 bases lining up with TRBD1. The CDR3 runs 14 residues. The trim removed 3 bases at V and 4 bases at J, leaving 4 bases unmatched. CDR1 and CDR2 (germline): MNHEY, SMNVEV (reference sequence). The CDR3 nucleotides are TGTGCCAGCAGTTTTGGGGACAGGGTTTACGAGCAGTACTTC. Translated: CASSFGDRVYEQYF.

With respect to this clone: This CDR3 is also generated by other DNA sequences in the sample. The chain employs TRBV19 and TRBJ2-7; 11 nucleotides line up with TRBD1. The CDR3 has 15 amino acids. Losses at the gene ends were 3 bases for V and 1 base for J; bases not matched to a gene: 2. Germline values: CDR1 LNHDA, CDR2 SQIVND (reference sequence). CDR3 region: CASSMGQGGSYEQYF. The CDR3 nucleotides are TGTGCCAGTAGTATGGGACAGGGGGGGTCCTACGAGCAGTACTTC. Full variable domain (missing parts from reference TRBV19 and TRBJ2-7): DGGITQSPKYLFRKEGQNVTLSCEQNLNHDAMYWYRQDPGQGLRLIYYSQIVNDFQKGDIAEGYSVSREKKESFPLTVTSAQKNPTAFYLCASSMGQGGSYEQYFGPGTRLTVT.

The rearrangement uses TRBV27 and TRBJ2-1, with D possibly TRBD2 on 6 matching bases. The V gene's germline CDR1 is MNHEY and CDR2 SMNVEV (reference sequence). Trimming left V 7 bases short and J 8 bases short, with 24 bases between. The CDR3 has 16 residues. The CDR3 sequence is CASTPPWGGDRHEQFF. The CDR3 DNA is TGTGCCAGCACTCCCCCCTGGGGCGGGGATCGGCATGAGCAGTTCTTC.

The chain combines TRBV27 with TRBJ2-1; no clear D gene. CDR1 MNHEY and CDR2 SMNVEV come from the germline V gene (reference sequence). The CDR3 runs to 13 residues. V lost 0 bases and J lost 9, with 9 bases in between. The CDR3 reads CASSLSLNGEQFF. The CDR3 DNA reads TGTGCCAGCAGTTTATCGCTAAACGGTGAGCAGTTCTTC.

Concerning this clone: In the same sample, other DNA sequences code for this CDR3. The V call is TRBV24-1, the J call TRBJ2-7; 7 bases align to TRBD1. This CDR3 has 11 amino acids. Germline CDR1 and CDR2: KGHDR and SFDVKD. Trimming at V came to 5 bases and at J to 7 bases, leaving 1 base not matched to a gene. The DNA of the CDR3 is TGTGCCACCAGTGCAGGGGGAGAGCAGTACTTC. It specifies CATSAGGEQYF.

This clone is classed as medium-sized. The chain carries TRBV6-1 and TRBJ2-7; 10 bases agree with TRBD2. CDR1 MNHNS and CDR2 SASEGT come from the germline V gene. This CDR3 is built from 15 residues. V lost 1 base to trimming and J lost 4 bases; unmatched junction nucleotides: 4. CDR3 nucleotide sequence: TGTGCCAGCAGTGAAGGGCCTAGCGGGGGTTACGAGCAGTACTTC. As protein: CASSEGPSGGYEQYF.

The chain uses TRBV24-1 and TRBJ2-5, with D possibly matching TRBD1 (7 bases). Germline lookup yields CDR1 KGHDR and CDR2 SFDVKD. The V end was cut by 0 bases, the J end by 3 bases, with 25 bases between. CDR3 length: 20 amino acids. CDR3 amino acids: CATSDLGGGNPSGAEETQYF. CDR3 bases: TGTGCCACCAGTGATTTGGGAGGGGGCAATCCCTCCGGGGCGGAAGAGACCCAGTACTTC.

V is TRBV2 and J is TRBJ2-7; 7 positions agree with TRBD2. Per germline, CDR1 SNHLY and CDR2 FYNNEI. This CDR3 has 13 amino acids. The V and J ends lost 6 bases and 4 bases, in that order; junction bases with no gene match: 6. The CDR3 DNA follows: TGTGCCAGCAGCAGGACTAGTACGTACGAGCAGTACTTC. It is translated as CASSRTSTYEQYF.

The chain joins TRBV10-1 to TRBJ1-4; D is uncertain. Germline lookup yields CDR1 WNHNN and CDR2 SYGVQD (reference sequence). The CDR3 is 14 residues long. Trimming removed 0 bases from V and 8 bases from J, with 10 bases in between. CDR3 in DNA: TGCGCCAGCAGTGAGTCGAGTGAAGCGGAAAAACTGTTTTTT. It yields the protein CASSESSEAEKLFF.

The chain couples TRBV19 to TRBJ1-3, with TRBD1 matching over 8 bases. The CDR3 totals 13 residues. V trimming: 5 bases; J trimming: 3 bases; junction bases outside the gene matches: 0. Germline V gene sequence: CDR1 LNHDA, CDR2 SQIVND (reference sequence). The CDR3 DNA follows: TGTGCCAGTAGTGGGACAGGTGGAAACACCATATATTTT. Amino acid sequence: CASSGTGGNTIYF.

The chain combines TRBV7-8 with TRBJ1-1; 10 bases agree with TRBD1. V lost 1 base to trimming and J lost 5 bases; unmatched junction nucleotides: 4. The CDR3 extends over 15 amino acids. From germline, CDR1 is SGHVS and CDR2 FQNEAQ. The CDR3, as DNA: TGTGCCAGCAGCTTAGGACCGGGACAGGGGACTGAAGCTTTCTTT. It codes for CASSLGPGQGTEAFF.

In this sample, this clone turned up once. V and J are TRBV18 and TRBJ2-3; 8 bases align to TRBD2. CDR1 is KGHSH, CDR2 LQKENI, per germline. The J segment lost 5 bases and the V segment lost 3 bases, leaving 10 bases of the junction unmatched. This CDR3 region has 16 residues. CDR3 sequence: CASSPTITGGRDTQYF. DNA of the CDR3: TGTGCCAGCTCACCGACTATAACGGGGGGGCGAGATACGCAGTATTTT.

The rearrangement links TRBV29-1 to TRBJ2-1, with 9 nucleotides matching TRBD1. Looked up from germline, CDR1 is SQVTM and CDR2 is ANQGSEA. The J segment lost 5 bases and the V segment lost 6 bases, leaving 8 bases of the junction unmatched. CDR3 length: 14 residues. The CDR3 nucleotides are TGCAGCGTAGGGGGGGACAGGGACCACAATGAGCAGTTCTTC. It yields the protein CSVGGDRDHNEQFF.

The chain joins TRBV2 to TRBJ2-6; D is unresolved. CDR1 is SNHLY, CDR2 FYNNEI, per germline. The CDR3 is made up of 14 amino acids. V was clipped by 4 bases and J by 5 bases, with 9 bases between them. In nucleotides, the CDR3 is TGTGCCAGCAGTGGAGTTGGTAGGGCCAACGTCCTGACTTTC. Amino acid sequence: CASSGVGRANVLTF.

This clone was picked up many times. The chain couples TRBV6-6 to TRBJ2-1; no clear D gene. The germline V and J ends were trimmed by 0 bases and 3 bases, with 6 bases remaining between them. CDR1 and CDR2 (germline): MNHNY, SVGAGI (reference sequence). The CDR3 totals 14 residues. CDR3 region: CASSYSRVYNEQFF. For the CDR3, the DNA is TGTGCCAGCAGTTACTCGAGAGTCTACAATGAGCAGTTCTTC.

This chain joins TRBV6-1 and TRBJ2-3, with 9 bases aligning to TRBD2. Germline lookup yields CDR1 MNHNS and CDR2 SASEGT. With V trimmed by 2 bases and J by 0 bases, 3 bases remained unmatched. The CDR3 has 16 residues. This CDR3 reads CASSELAGGSTDTQYF. The CDR3 nucleotides read TGTGCCAGCAGTGAACTGGCGGGGGGGAGCACAGATACGCAGTATTTT.

This clone has only one observation. V and J are TRBV6-5 and TRBJ1-5; D is undetermined. CDR1 MNHEY and CDR2 SVGAGI come from the germline V gene. V was pared by 1 base and J by 1 base, with 5 bases between. The CDR3 totals 14 residues. The CDR3 is CASSYLQSNQPQHF. For the CDR3, the DNA is TGTGCCAGCAGTTACTTGCAGAGCAATCAGCCCCAGCATTTT.

This clone has just one count. The CDR3 DNA is TGTGCCAGCAGCCAAGAGATCCGTCGGAAGGACAGACACACCGGGGAGCTGTTTTTT. Protein sequence: CASSQEIRRKDRHTGELFF. The chain recombines TRBV3-1 (or the pseudogene TRBV3-2) with TRBJ2-2, with D possibly matching TRBD1 (6 bases). CDR3 length equals 19 residues. V was clipped by 0 bases and J by 3 bases, with 20 bases between them. Germline loops: CDR1 LGHDT, CDR2 YNNKEL (reference sequence).

The chain combines TRBV19 with TRBJ1-5; no definite D call. The CDR3 sequence is 15 residues long. CDR1 and CDR2 from the germline V gene are LNHDA and SQIVND (reference sequence). V was pared by 4 bases and J by 5 bases, with 15 bases between. The CDR3 spells CASSNVREAHQPQHF. CDR3 nucleotide sequence: TGTGCCAGTAGTAATGTTCGGGAGGCCCATCAGCCCCAGCATTTT. The entire variable domain, with the rest obtained from reference TRBV19 and TRBJ1-5, is as follows: DGGITQSPKYLFRKEGQNVTLSCEQNLNHDAMYWYRQDPGQGLRLIYYSQIVNDFQKGDIAEGYSVSREKKESFPLTVTSAQKNPTAFYLCASSNVREAHQPQHFGDGTRLSIL.

V gene TRBV6-6 combines with J gene TRBJ1-2; possible D gene TRBD1, 5 bases. The germline CDR1 and CDR2 sequences are MNHNY and SVGAGI (reference sequence). The CDR3 covers 14 residues. V was pared by 6 bases and J by 7 bases, with 18 bases between. The CDR3 loop is CASRGLGGEIGYTF. The CDR3 coding sequence is TGTGCCAGCAGGGGGCTTGGGGGGGAGATTGGCTACACCTTC.

This clone has only one observation. The rearrangement uses TRBV5-1 and TRBJ1-2; TRBD1 is a possible D gene (6 bases). Germline CDR1 and CDR2: SGHRS and YFSETQ. CDR3 size: 12 residues. V was shortened by 7 bases and J by 8 bases, with 15 bases between the two germline ends. CDR3 bases: TGCGCCAGCGGAGAGGGGGTTGGCGGCTACACCTTC. Encoded protein: CASGEGVGGYTF. The variable domain in full, completed from reference TRBV5-1 and TRBJ1-2, reads KAGVTQTPRYLIKTRGQQVTLSCSPISGHRSVSWYQQTPGQGLQFLFEYFSETQRNKGNFPGRFSGRQFSNSRSEMNVSTLELGDSALYLCASGEGVGGYTFGSGTRLTVV.

J is TRBJ2-7 and V is TRBV3-1 (or the pseudogene TRBV3-2), with D possibly matching TRBD2 (5 bases). This CDR3 has 13 amino acids. CDR1 and CDR2 from the germline V gene are LGHDT and YNNKEL (reference sequence). Trimming removed 0 bases at V and 7 bases at J, with 10 bases between. The CDR3 DNA reads TGTGCCAGCAGCCAAGAGTTCGAGGGAGAGCAGTACTTC. Translating gives CASSQEFEGEQYF.

This chain links TRBV2 with TRBJ1-4; perhaps TRBD1 as D (5 bases). V lost 7 bases and J 5 bases, leaving 17 bases between the germline ends. CDR1 is SNHLY and CDR2 is FYNNEI in the germline V gene. This CDR3 contains 15 residues. CDR3 in DNA: TGTGCCAGCACGCGGTTGCAGGGAATAAATGAAAAACTGTTTTTT. It specifies CASTRLQGINEKLFF.

This clone was seen a single time. V is TRBV6-4 and J is TRBJ2-3, with 10 bases fitting TRBD1. The CDR3 runs 15 residues. V lost 6 bases and J lost 4; bases outside the gene matches: 7. Germline CDR1 reads MRHNA; CDR2 reads SNTAGT. The CDR3 sequence: CASSPTGQGSDTQYF. The CDR3 DNA sequence: TGTGCCAGCAGCCCGACGGGACAGGGGTCAGATACGCAGTATTTT.

The V gene is TRBV6-5, the J gene TRBJ1-2; maybe TRBD1 (5 bases). This CDR3 is 13 amino acids long. Deletions cut 5 bases from V and 4 bases from J, with 11 bases between. CDR1 is MNHEY and CDR2 is SVGAGI in the germline V gene. In nucleotides, the CDR3 is TGTGCCAGCAGTAGACAGAGTTTCTATGGCTACACCTTC. Its protein is CASSRQSFYGYTF.

The rearrangement uses TRBV19 and TRBJ1-5; 10 bases fit TRBD1. The CDR3 has 15 amino acids. V was pared by 5 bases and J by 7 bases, with 8 bases of the junction left unmatched. The germline CDR1 and CDR2 sequences are LNHDA and SQIVND (reference sequence). The CDR3 spells CASSSGTGDAQPQHF. CDR3 bases: TGTGCCAGTAGTTCTGGGACAGGGGATGCACAGCCCCAGCATTTT.

This chain connects TRBV6-5 to TRBJ1-1; 7 bases align to TRBD1. V lost 5 bases to trimming and J lost 1 base; unmatched junction nucleotides: 1. The CDR3 runs 13 residues. The germline gives CDR1 MNHEY, CDR2 SVGAGI. For the CDR3, the DNA is TGTGCCAGCAGTCACAGGGGGAACACTGAAGCTTTCTTT. Residues: CASSHRGNTEAFF.

The V gene is TRBV7-2, the J gene TRBJ1-5, with TRBD1 as a possible D gene (5 bases). The CDR3 contains 15 residues. Trimming left V 5 bases short and J 7 bases short, with 18 bases between. Germline CDR1 SGHTA, CDR2 FQGNSA. CDR3 nucleotide sequence: TGTGCCAGCAGCGCCGACCAGGGATTAGGGCAGCCCCAGCATTTT. Its translation is CASSADQGLGQPQHF.